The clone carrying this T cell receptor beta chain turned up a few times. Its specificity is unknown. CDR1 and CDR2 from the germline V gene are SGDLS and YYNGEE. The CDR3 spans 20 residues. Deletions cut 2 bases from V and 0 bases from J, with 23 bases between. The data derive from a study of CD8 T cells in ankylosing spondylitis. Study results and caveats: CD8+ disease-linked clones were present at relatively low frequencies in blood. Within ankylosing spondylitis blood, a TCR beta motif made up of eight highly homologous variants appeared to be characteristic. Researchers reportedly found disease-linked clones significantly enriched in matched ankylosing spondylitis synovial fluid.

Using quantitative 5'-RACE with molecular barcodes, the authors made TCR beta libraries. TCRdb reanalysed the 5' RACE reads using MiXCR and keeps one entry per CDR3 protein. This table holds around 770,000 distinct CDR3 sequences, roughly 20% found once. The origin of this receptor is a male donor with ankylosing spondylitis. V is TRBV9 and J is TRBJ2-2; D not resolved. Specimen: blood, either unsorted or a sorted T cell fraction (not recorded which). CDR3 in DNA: TGTGCCAGCAGCGTTAATTGGATGTATCACGGCAATCCGAACACCGGGGAGCTGTTTTTT. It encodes CASSVNWMYHGNPNTGELFF.